This TCR beta chain was captured by sequencing in a study of shared T cell receptors in the human thymus. Germline V gene data show CDR1 as LGHNA and CDR2 as YSLEER. V shed 2 bases, J shed 6 bases, and the junction held 9 bases outside the gene matches. This CDR3 contains 16 residues. TCRdb's copy holds only in-frame clones and misses some; the assay was immunoSEQ multiplex PCR. The table records approximately 660,000 clones, approximately 88% of them present only once. This sample also appeared in a second study, on human thymus T cells. That work states: Repertoires from thymus and blood appeared to show biased V and J gene usage. Related reports documented highly overlapping thymic repertoires among unrelated individuals.

The V call is TRBV4-3, the J call TRBJ2-7; 11 nucleotides align to TRBD1. The sequence came from a boy under two years old with a congenital heart defect. The sequencing input was thymocytes. CDR3 bases: TGCGCCAGCAGCCAATCCTGTGGACAGGGGGCTGGCGAGCAGTACTTC. The encoded protein is CASSQSCGQGAGEQYF.